This T cell receptor (beta chain) was recovered during a study of T cells after yellow fever vaccination (dated by TCRdb to about 2019). Context from the whole study: Libraries from fractions with low cell numbers were prepared with the SMART-Seq v4 Ultra Low Input RNA kit. Two healthy male donors made up the cohort, one aged 18 to 30 years and the other aged 30 to 40 years. To follow T-cell clones before and after primary and booster YFV17D yellow fever vaccination, bulk TCR alpha and beta repertoires were sequenced over time. Bulk PBMC replicates and cell subsets were isolated from blood drawn at multiple timepoints before and after both primary and secondary immunization. General conclusions and limits of the study: Compared with the primary T-cell response, the secondary T-cell response was faster but weaker, reaching its peak on day 5 rather than on day 15. The study included only two donors, which limits how far the findings can be generalized. Most clones expanded after primary vaccination were re-detected after the booster (96% of CD4 and 88% of CD8), suggesting broad memory maintenance. Computational filtering was needed because FACS-sorted repertoires could contain abundant contaminating clonotypes from the bulk population. A small fraction of clonotypes appeared in both the CD4 and CD8 compartments, likely as a result of convergent recombination.

As regards this clonotype: This receptor's antigen is unknown. No qualities accompany the bases; no much larger clone lies one base away.

The CDR3 spans 13 residues, from the cysteine through the phenylalanine. Just CDR3 DNA is preserved here, 39 bases in frame from base 1. V lost 3 bases and J lost 8 bases; the stretch between them is 10 bases long. CDR1 and CDR2, looked up from the germline V gene, are KGHDR and SFDVKD. The sample's treatment or condition label, decoded: live attenuated yellow fever vaccine strain. A standard Ficoll-Paque protocol was used to isolate PBMCs from peripheral blood. Dynabeads CD4 and CD8 positive selection kits were used to isolate CD4 and CD8 T-cell fractions. RNA was extracted with TriZol from bulk PBMCs, CD4 and CD8 fractions, and dextramer-positive and dextramer-negative fractions. Sequenced using an Illumina NovaSeq 6000. TCR cDNA was made using 5'RACE template switching, a step that added a universal primer site and unique molecular identifiers. Priming for cDNA synthesis came from both the TCR alpha and TCR beta constant segments. Library amplification used two PCR steps, and the second PCR step added sample barcodes and sequencing adapters. Sequencing of libraries was done on Illumina HiSeq 2500 (2x100 bp) or NovaSeq (2x150 bp). Concerning the study's data processing: Reads were demultiplexed and collapsed into UMI consensus sequences with MIGEC, and V(D)J alignment was performed with MiXCR. Clonotypes responding to the vaccine were identified with edgeR on replicate PBMC samples, with the criteria of FDR below 0.01 and a log2 fold change above 5 up to day 15. Each bulk clonotype received a CD4 or CD8 identity based on whether the sequenced CD4 or CD8 repertoire contained that clonotype at higher abundance. TCRdb trimmed public reads at Q25 via fastp, called clones via MiXCR and kept in-frame beta chains. Each entry is one CDR3 protein sequence, shown with its most common DNA and genes. These V and J calls are TCRdb output, not the study's own analysis. This sample has approximately 90,000 distinct CDR3 sequences in its table, and around 5.5% of those were observed once. The ten largest clones add up to about 38% of the sample.

This TCR came from a man aged 18 to 30 who received the YFV17D yellow fever vaccine. This sample comprised CD8+ T cells sorted from PBMCs, obtained 10 days after the yellow fever booster vaccination. The sequence links TRBV24-1 to TRBJ2-1, with a weak D call of TRBD2 (6 bases match). The DNA sequence follows: TGTGCCACCAGTGATAAGGGAGGCGATGAGCAGTTCTTC. This codes for CATSDKGGDEQFF.